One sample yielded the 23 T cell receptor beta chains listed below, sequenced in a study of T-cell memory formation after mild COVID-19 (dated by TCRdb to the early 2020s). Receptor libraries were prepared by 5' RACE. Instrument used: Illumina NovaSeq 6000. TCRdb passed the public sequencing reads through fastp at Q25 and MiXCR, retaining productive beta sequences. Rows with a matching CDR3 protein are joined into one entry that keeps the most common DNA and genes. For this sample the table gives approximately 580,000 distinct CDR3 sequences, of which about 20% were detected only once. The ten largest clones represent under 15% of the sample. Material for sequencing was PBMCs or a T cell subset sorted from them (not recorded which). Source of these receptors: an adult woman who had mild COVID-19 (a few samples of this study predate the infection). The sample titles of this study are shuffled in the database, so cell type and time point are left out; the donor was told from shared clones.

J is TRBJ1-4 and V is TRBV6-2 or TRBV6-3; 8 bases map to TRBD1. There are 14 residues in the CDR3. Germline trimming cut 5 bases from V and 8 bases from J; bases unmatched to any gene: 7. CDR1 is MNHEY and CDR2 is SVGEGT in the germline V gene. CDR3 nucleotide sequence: TGTGCCAGCAGTAACAGACAGGGGCAAGAAAAACTGTTTTTT. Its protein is CASSNRQGQEKLFF.

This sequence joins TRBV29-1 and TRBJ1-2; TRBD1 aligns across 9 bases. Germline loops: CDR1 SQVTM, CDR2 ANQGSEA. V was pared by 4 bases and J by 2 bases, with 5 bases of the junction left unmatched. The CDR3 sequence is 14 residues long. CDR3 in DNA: TGCAGCGTTGCGGGGACAGGGACCAACTATGGCTACACCTTC. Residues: CSVAGTGTNYGYTF.

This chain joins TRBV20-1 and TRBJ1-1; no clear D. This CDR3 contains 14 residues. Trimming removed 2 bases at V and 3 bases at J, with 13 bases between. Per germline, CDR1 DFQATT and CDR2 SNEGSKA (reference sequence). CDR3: CSARSYVSDTEAFF. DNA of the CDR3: TGCAGTGCTAGATCCTATGTCAGTGACACTGAAGCTTTCTTT.

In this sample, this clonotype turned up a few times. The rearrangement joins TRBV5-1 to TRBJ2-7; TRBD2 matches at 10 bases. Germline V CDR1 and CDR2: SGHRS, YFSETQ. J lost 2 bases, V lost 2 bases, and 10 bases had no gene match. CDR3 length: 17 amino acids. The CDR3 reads CASSFGLAAWGPYEQYF. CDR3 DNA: TGCGCCAGCAGCTTCGGACTAGCGGCCTGGGGGCCCTACGAGCAGTACTTC.

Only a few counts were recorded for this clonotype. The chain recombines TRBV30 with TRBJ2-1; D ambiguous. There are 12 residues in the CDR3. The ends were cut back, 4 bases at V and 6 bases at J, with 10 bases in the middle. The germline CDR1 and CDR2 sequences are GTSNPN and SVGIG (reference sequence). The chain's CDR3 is CAWNRPSNEQFF. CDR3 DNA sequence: TGTGCCTGGAATAGGCCTTCCAATGAGCAGTTCTTC.

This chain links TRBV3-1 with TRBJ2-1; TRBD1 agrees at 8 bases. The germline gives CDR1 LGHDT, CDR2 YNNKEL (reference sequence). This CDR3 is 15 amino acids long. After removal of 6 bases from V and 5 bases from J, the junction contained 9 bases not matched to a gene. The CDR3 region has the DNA TGTGCCAGCAGTCCGACAGGGGCTTTTAACAATGAGCAGTTCTTC. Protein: CASSPTGAFNNEQFF.

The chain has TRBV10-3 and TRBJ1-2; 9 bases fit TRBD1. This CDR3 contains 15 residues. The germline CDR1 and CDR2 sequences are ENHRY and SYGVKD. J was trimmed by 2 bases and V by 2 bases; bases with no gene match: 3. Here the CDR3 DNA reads TGTGCCATCAGTGAGCCCGGGACAGGGAACTATGGCTACACCTTC. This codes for CAISEPGTGNYGYTF.

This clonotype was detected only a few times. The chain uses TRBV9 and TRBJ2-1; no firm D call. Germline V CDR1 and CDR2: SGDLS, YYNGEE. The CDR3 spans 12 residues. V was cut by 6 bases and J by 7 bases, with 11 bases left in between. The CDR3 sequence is CASTSRGNEQFF. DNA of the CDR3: TGTGCCAGCACCTCCCGTGGGAATGAGCAGTTCTTC.

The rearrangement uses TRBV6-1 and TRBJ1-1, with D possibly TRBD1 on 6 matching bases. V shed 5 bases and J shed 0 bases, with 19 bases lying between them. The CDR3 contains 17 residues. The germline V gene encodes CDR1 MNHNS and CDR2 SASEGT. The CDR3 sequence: CASSTRERTDLNTEAFF. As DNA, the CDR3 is TGTGCCAGCAGTACGAGAGAACGGACAGACTTGAACACTGAAGCTTTCTTT.

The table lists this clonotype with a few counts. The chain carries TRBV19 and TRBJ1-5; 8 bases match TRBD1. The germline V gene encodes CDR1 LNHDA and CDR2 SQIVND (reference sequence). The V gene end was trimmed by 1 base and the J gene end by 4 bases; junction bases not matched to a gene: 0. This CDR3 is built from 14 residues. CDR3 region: CASSIGQGNQPQHF. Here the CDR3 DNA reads TGTGCCAGTAGTATAGGACAGGGGAATCAGCCCCAGCATTTT.

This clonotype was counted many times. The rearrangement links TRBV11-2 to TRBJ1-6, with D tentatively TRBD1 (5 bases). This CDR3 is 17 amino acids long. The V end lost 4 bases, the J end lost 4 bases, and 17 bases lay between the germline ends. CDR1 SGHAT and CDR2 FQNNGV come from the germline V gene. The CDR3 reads CASSSRPAQGYNSPLHF. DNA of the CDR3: TGTGCCAGCAGCTCCCGCCCCGCTCAGGGATATAATTCACCCCTCCACTTT.

The CDR3 DNA is TGTGCCACCACTCGGACAGGGGATGGCACAGATACGCAGTATTTT. Encoded protein: CATTRTGDGTDTQYF. This chain links TRBV15 with TRBJ2-3; 9 nucleotides align to TRBD1. CDR1 LNHNV and CDR2 YYDKDF come from the germline V gene (reference sequence). With V trimmed by 7 bases and J by 1 base, 6 bases remained unmatched. This CDR3 comprises 15 residues.

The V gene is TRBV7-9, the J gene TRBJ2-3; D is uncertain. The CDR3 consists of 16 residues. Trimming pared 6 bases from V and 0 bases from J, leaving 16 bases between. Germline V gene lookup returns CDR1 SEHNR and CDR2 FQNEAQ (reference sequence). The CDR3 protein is CASRPSFAYSTDTQYF. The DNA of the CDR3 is TGTGCCAGCAGACCCTCGTTCGCTTATAGCACAGATACGCAGTATTTT.

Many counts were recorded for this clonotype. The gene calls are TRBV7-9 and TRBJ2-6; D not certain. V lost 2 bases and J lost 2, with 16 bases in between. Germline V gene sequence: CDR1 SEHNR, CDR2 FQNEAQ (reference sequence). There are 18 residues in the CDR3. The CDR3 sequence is CASSLPPIQLPGANVLTF. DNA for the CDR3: TGTGCCAGCAGCTTACCTCCCATCCAGCTCCCTGGGGCCAACGTCCTGACTTTC.

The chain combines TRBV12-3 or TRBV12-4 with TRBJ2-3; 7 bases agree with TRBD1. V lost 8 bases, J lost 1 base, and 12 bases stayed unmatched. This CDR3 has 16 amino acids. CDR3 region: CASSKGTAYGTDTQYF. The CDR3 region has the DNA TGTGCCAGCTCCAAGGGGACAGCTTATGGCACAGATACGCAGTATTTT.

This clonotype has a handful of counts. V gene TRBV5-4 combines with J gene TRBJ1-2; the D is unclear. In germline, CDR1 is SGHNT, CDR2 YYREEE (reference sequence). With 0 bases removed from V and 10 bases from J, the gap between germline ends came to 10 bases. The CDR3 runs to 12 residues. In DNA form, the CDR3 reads TGTGCCAGCAGCTTGGGGTCGAGCGACTACACCTTC. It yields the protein CASSLGSSDYTF.

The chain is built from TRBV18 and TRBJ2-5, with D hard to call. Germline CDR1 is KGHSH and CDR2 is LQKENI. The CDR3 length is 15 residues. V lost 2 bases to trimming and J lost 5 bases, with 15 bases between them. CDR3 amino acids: CASSPTDLVGETQYF. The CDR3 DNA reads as TGTGCCAGCTCACCAACGGACCTAGTCGGGGAGACCCAGTACTTC.

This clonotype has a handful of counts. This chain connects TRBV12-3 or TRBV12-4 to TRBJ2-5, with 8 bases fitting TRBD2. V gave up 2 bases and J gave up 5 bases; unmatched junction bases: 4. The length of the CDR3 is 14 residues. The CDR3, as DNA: TGTGCCAGCAGTTTACGGGGGGGCTTGGAGACCCAGTACTTC. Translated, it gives CASSLRGGLETQYF.

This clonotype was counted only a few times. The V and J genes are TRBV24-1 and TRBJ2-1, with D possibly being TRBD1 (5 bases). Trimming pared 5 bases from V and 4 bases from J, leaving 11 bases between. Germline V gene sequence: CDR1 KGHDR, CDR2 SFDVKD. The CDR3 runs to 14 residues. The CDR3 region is CATSARQRYNEQFF. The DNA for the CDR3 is TGTGCCACCAGTGCGCGACAGAGGTACAATGAGCAGTTCTTC.

The CDR3 nucleotides read TGTGCTAGTGGTTTGACGGGGGTAGGGGGCATGAACACTGAAGCTTTCTTT. Its protein is CASGLTGVGGMNTEAFF. The chain uses TRBV12-5 and TRBJ1-1, with TRBD1 matching over 7 bases. Losses at the gene ends were 2 bases for V and 0 bases for J; bases not matched to a gene: 9. The CDR3 consists of 17 residues. The germline gives CDR1 LGHNT, CDR2 FRNRAP.

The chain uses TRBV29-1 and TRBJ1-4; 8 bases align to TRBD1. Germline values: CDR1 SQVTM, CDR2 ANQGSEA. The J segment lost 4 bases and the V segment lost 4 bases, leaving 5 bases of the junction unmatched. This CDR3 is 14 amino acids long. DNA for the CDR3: TGCAGCGTTGGTGTGACAGGGGATAATGAAAAACTGTTTTTT. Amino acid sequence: CSVGVTGDNEKLFF.

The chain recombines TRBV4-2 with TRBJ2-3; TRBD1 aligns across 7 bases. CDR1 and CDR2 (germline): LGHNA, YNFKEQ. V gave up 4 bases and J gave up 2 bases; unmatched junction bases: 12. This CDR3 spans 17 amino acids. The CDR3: CASSPEAPGQLTDTQYF. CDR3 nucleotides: TGTGCCAGCAGCCCGGAAGCCCCGGGACAGCTCACAGATACGCAGTATTTT.

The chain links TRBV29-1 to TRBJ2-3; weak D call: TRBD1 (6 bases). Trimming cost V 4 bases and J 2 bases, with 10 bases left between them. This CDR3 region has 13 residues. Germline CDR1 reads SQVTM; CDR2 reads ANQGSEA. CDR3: CSVVQGNTDTQYF. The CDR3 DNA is TGCAGCGTTGTCCAGGGGAACACAGATACGCAGTATTTT.